One and the same sample provided the 2 T cell receptor beta chains below, sequenced in a study of cytomegalovirus exposure and HLA in healthy donors. PCR employed 60 Vbeta and 13 Jbeta primers. Libraries were prepared by immunoSEQ multiplex PCR; TCRdb keeps only in-frame clonotypes and omits some of them. Here the sample spans 90,000 to 120,000 clones, 75% to 85% being singletons. Sequencing input: PBMCs. The receptor source for this set is a woman aged 50 to 60 in good health and CMV-seropositive.

The chain recombines TRBV30 with TRBJ1-3; D gene unclear. The germline gives CDR1 GTSNPN, CDR2 SVGIG (reference sequence). Deletions cut 4 bases from V and 0 bases from J, with 19 bases between. CDR3 length: 17 amino acids. The CDR3 spells CAWTPPIYSPSGNTIYF. DNA for the CDR3: TGTGCCTGGACCCCTCCCATCTACAGCCCCTCTGGAAACACCATATATTTT.

This rearrangement joins TRBV11-2 to TRBJ1-5, with D tentatively TRBD1 (6 bases). Germline V gene data show CDR1 as SGHAT and CDR2 as FQNNGV. V was trimmed by 6 bases and J by 3 bases, leaving 12 bases between them. This CDR3 is built from 14 residues. CDR3 loop: CASSSGASNQPQHF. Here the CDR3 DNA reads TGTGCCAGCAGTTCAGGGGCTTCCAATCAGCCCCAGCATTTT.